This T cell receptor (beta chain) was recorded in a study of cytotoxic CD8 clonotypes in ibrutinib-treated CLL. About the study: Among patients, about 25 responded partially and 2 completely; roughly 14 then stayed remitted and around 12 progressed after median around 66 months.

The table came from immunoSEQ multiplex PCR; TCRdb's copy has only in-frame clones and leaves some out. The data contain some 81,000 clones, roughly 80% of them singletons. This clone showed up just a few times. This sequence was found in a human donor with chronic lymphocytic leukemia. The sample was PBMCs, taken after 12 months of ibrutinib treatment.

DNA of the CDR3: TGTGCCAGCAGCCAAGGAACAGGGGGCCAGCCCCAGCATTTT. Residues: CASSQGTGGQPQHF. This sequence joins TRBV4-2 and TRBJ1-5; TRBD1 matches at 9 bases. Per germline, CDR1 LGHNA and CDR2 YNFKEQ. This CDR3 contains 14 residues. J lost 7 bases, V lost 1 base, and 2 bases had no gene match.